This TCR beta chain derives from a study of T cell repertoires in cytomegalovirus infection. Overall study context: An indication of both CMV infection and matching HLA type came from public TCR beta signatures. General observations from the study: HLA-C-restricted TCR beta clonotypes specific for CMV led the ex vivo response. Using cumulative public TCR beta family frequency, the authors identified those who carried CMV together with the relevant HLA.

The CDR3 has 15 residues. Trimming removed 3 bases at V and 3 bases at J, with 15 bases between. To note about this clonotype: Antigen: not known.

TCRdb passed the reads through MiXCR, listing each CDR3 protein once. The data hold over 300,000 distinct CDR3 sequences, with under 20% observed a single time. The gene calls are TRBV12-3 or TRBV12-4 and TRBJ2-7; TRBD1 or TRBD2 may be the D gene (5 bases each). The clonotype comes from a human donor in good health (CMV status not recorded). Some clones in this sample may be carry-over from other donors' samples. The sequencing sample was made of PBMCs. Written as DNA, the CDR3 is TGTGCCAGCAGTTTGTATGGGACGGGTATCTACGAGCAGTACTTC. It encodes CASSLYGTGIYEQYF.